This T cell receptor beta chain emerged from a study of cytomegalovirus exposure and HLA in healthy donors. Points from the study as a whole: Earlier findings revealed that most TCR beta V segments proved productive either about 87% or about 30% of the time. Altogether, 150 or so TCR beta chains were recorded as cytomegalovirus-associated.

This clone turned up a few times. Its antigen is unidentified. V lost 6 bases to trimming and J lost 1 base, with 10 bases between them. This CDR3 comprises 14 residues. Per germline, CDR1 MGHRA and CDR2 YSYEKL. PCR employed 60 Vbeta and 13 Jbeta primers. The data were produced by immunoSEQ multiplex PCR, yet TCRdb's version contains in-frame clones alone and is incomplete. The sample has approximately 75,000 clones; approximately 70% are singletons. The sample was PBMCs. This chain connects TRBV4-1 to TRBJ1-5; D is unclear. This receptor was identified in a middle-aged man in good health and CMV-seropositive. The CDR3 DNA is TGCGCCAGCAGGGCGGCCGGGAGCAATCAGCCCCAGCATTTT. As protein: CASRAAGSNQPQHF.